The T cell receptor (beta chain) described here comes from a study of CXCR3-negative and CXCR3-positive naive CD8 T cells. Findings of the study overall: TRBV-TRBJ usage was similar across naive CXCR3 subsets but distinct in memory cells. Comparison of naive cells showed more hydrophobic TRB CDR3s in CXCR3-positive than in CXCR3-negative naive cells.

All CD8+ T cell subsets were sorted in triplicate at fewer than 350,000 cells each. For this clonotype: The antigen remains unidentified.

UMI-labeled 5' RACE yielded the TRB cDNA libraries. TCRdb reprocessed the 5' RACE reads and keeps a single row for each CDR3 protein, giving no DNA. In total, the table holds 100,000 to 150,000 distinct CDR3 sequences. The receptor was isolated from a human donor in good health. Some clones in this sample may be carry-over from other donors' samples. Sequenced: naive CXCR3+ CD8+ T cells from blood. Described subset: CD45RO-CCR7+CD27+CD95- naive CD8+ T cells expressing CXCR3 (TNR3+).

The CDR3 reads CASSVTRGDLPYGYTF. The chain carries TRBV25-1 and TRBJ1-2. From germline, CDR1 is MGHDK and CDR2 SYGVNS. This CDR3 region has 16 residues.